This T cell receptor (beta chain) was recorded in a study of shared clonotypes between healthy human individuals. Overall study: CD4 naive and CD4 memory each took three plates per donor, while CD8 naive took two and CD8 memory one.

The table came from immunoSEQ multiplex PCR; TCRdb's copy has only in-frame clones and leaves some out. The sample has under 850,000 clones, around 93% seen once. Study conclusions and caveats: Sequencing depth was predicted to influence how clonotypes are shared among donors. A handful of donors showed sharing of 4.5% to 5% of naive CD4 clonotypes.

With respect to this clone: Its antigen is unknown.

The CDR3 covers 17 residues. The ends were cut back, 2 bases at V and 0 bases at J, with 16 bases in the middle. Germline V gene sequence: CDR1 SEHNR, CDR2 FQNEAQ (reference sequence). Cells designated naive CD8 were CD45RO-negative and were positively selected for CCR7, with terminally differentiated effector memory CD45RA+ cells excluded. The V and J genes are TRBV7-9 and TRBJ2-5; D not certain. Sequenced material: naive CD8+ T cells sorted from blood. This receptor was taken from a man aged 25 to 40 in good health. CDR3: CASSLLTKTEHQETQYF. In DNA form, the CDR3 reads TGTGCCAGCAGCTTATTGACGAAAACAGAACACCAAGAGACCCAGTACTTC.